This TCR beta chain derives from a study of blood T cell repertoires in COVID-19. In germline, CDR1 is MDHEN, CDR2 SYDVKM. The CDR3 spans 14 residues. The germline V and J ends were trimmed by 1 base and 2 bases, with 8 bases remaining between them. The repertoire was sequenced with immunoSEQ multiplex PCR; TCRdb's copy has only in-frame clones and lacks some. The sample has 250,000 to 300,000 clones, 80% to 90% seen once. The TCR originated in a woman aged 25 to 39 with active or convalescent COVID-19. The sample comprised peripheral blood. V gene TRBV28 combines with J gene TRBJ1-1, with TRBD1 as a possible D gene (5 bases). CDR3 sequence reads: CASSLLGGNTEAFF. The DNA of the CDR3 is TGTGCCAGCAGTTTATTGGGGGGAAACACTGAAGCTTTCTTT. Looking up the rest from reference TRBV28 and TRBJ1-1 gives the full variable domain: DVKVTQSSRYLVKRTGEKVFLECVQDMDHENMFWYRQDPGLGLRLIYFSYDVKMKEKGDIPEGYSVSREKKERFSLILESASTNQTSMYLCASSLLGGNTEAFFGQGTRLTVV.